A selection of T cell receptor beta chains follows, all from one sample in a study of post-analysis software for immune sequencing data. TCRdb passed the PCR reads through MiXCR, listing each CDR3 protein once. The sample consists of about 770,000 distinct CDR3 sequences, about half of them appearing once. Sequencing was performed on blood. The receptors shown here come from a girl aged 5 to 17 with multiple sclerosis. Both conserved end residues are part of each CDR3. A D gene is named only where the DNA matches it firmly. Size values are once, few and many counts, or a class for expanded clones, and some rows have none.

j_call | d_call | v_call | clone_size | cdr3_aa | cdr3_nt
TRBJ2-3 | TRBD1 | TRBV24-1 | - | CATSDFGQVGADTQYF | TGTGCCACCAGTGATTTCGGACAGGTGGGAGCAGATACGCAGTATTTT
TRBJ2-5 | TRBD2 | TRBV15 | - | CATRLAGAETQYF | TGTGCCACGAGACTAGCGGGAGCAGAGACCCAGTACTTC
TRBJ2-1 | TRBD1 | TRBV11-2 | - | CASSLPNYRTGGQNEQFF | TGTGCCAGCAGCTTACCTAACTACAGGACAGGGGGCCAAAATGAGCAGTTCTTC
TRBJ2-7 | - | TRBV15 | - | CATSRRGPSSYEQYF | TGTGCCACCAGCAGGAGGGGACCCAGCTCCTACGAGCAGTACTTC
TRBJ2-5 | TRBD1 | TRBV12-3/TRBV12-4 | few | CASRIGQGQEETQYF | TGTGCCAGCAGAATCGGACAGGGTCAGGAAGAGACCCAGTACTTC
TRBJ2-7 | - | TRBV20-1 | - | CSARPRRQAYEQYF | TGCAGTGCTAGGCCCCGGAGACAGGCCTACGAGCAGTACTTC
TRBJ2-1 | TRBD2 | TRBV30 | few | CALRTSRYEQFF | TGTGCCCTCCGGACTAGCAGATATGAGCAGTTCTTC
TRBJ2-3 | - | TRBV9 | - | CASSVEGDTQYF | TGTGCCAGCAGCGTAGAAGGAGATACGCAGTATTTT
TRBJ2-4 | TRBD2 | TRBV27 | once | CASSLLDPGGPKNIQYF | TGTGCCAGCAGTTTGTTGGACCCGGGGGGACCCAAAAACATTCAGTACTTC
TRBJ2-1 | - | TRBV12-3/TRBV12-4 | - | CASSLIRDNEQFF | TGTGCCAGCAGTTTAATCAGGGACAATGAGCAGTTCTTC
TRBJ2-5 | - | TRBV5-5 | few | CASSLGWWNPPDCKETQYF | TGTGCCAGCAGCTTAGGATGGTGGAATCCCCCAGATTGTAAGGAGACCCAGTACTTC
TRBJ1-2 | - | TRBV6-5 | few | CASSYEGSGQRTDGYTF | TGTGCCAGCAGTTACGAGGGGTCAGGGCAGAGGACAGATGGCTACACCTTC
TRBJ2-1 | - | TRBV28 | - | CASSLLGSGGSLRNEQFF | TGTGCCAGCAGTTTATTGGGTAGTGGAGGTTCCCTACGTAATGAGCAGTTCTTC
TRBJ1-5 | TRBD1 | TRBV12-3/TRBV12-4 | - | CASEEGTGGLGQPQHF | TGTGCCAGTGAAGAGGGGACAGGGGGCTTGGGTCAGCCCCAGCATTTT
TRBJ2-3 | TRBD2 | TRBV28 | - | CASSSELAGVSDTQYF | TGTGCCAGCAGTTCCGAACTAGCGGGAGTATCAGATACGCAGTATTTT
TRBJ2-1 | TRBD1 | TRBV13 | - | CASSLARDRELGQFF | TGTGCCAGCAGCTTAGCCAGGGACAGGGAATTAGGGCAGTTCTTC
TRBJ2-7 | TRBD2 | TRBV20-1 | few | CSARGREGSYEQYF | TGCAGTGCTAGAGGGCGGGAGGGATCCTACGAGCAGTACTTC
TRBJ1-1 | - | TRBV7-8 | - | CASSLGVGAEAFF | TGTGCCAGCAGCTTAGGGGTGGGGGCTGAAGCTTTCTTT
TRBJ2-5 | - | TRBV11-2 | few | CASSAQLGVQETQYF | TGTGCCAGCAGCGCCCAGCTCGGGGTCCAAGAGACCCAGTACTTC
TRBJ2-5 | TRBD2 | TRBV12-3/TRBV12-4 | few | CASRTSGRAAETQYF | TGTGCCAGCAGGACTAGCGGGAGGGCCGCGGAGACCCAGTACTTC